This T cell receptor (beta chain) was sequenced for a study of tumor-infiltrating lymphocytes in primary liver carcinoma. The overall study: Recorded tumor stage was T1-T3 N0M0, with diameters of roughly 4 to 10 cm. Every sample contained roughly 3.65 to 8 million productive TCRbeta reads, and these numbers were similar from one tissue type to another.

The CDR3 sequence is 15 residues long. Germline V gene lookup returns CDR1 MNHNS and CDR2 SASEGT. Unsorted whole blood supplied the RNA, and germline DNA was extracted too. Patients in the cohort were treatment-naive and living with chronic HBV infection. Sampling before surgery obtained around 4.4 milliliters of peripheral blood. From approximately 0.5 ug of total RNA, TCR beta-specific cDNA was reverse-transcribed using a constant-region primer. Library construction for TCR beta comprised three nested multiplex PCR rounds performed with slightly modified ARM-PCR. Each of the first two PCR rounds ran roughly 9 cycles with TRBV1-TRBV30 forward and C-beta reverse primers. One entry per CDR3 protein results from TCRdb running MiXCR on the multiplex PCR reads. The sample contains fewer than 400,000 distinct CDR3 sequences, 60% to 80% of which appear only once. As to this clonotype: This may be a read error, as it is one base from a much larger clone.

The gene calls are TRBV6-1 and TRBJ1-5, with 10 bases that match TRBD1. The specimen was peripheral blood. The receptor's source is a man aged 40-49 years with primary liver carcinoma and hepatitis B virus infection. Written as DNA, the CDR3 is TGTGTCAGCAGTGCGGGACAGGGGCAAAATCAGCCCCAGCATTTT. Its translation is CVSSAGQGQNQPQHF.